The clone carrying this T cell receptor beta chain occurred a few times. The data were taken from a study of metastatic and nonmetastatic thyroid tumors. This CDR3 has 13 amino acids. Trimming took off 3 bases at V and 2 bases at J, with 7 bases between the two ends. The V gene's germline CDR1 is SGHNT and CDR2 YYREEE (reference sequence). Every patient was untreated before thyroid surgery. TCRdb reprocessed the PCR reads via MiXCR. This sample has some 23,000 clones, with approximately 22% found just once. Sequencing input: adjacent normal tissue. The TCR originated in a female donor with papillary thyroid cancer or a benign thyroid nodule (not recorded which). Some clones in this sample may be carry-over from other donors' samples. The V and J genes are TRBV5-4 and TRBJ2-3; TRBD2 is a possible D gene (5 bases). DNA for the CDR3: TGTGCCAGCAGCTCCCGGGACACAGATACGCAGTATTTT. This codes for CASSSRDTDTQYF. Full variable domain (missing parts from reference TRBV5-4 and TRBJ2-3): ETGVTQSPTHLIKTRGQQVTLRCSSQSGHNTVSWYQQALGQGPQFIFQYYREEENGRGNFPPRFSGLQFPNYSSELNVNALELDDSALYLCASSSRDTDTQYFGPGTRLTVL.